This T cell receptor beta chain comes out of a study of shared clonotypes between healthy human individuals. Across the study: Donors, aged 18 to 49, were a couple of women and a few men.

This table comes from immunoSEQ multiplex PCR, and its TCRdb copy is limited to in-frame clones, with some not included. The sample lists 450,000 to 500,000 clones, 79% occurring once. All donors were Caucasian adults living in Nashville, Tennessee. The receptor was isolated from a woman in her 40s in good health. Some clones in this sample may be carry-over from other donors' samples. The specimen sequenced was PBMCs.

CDR3 amino acids: CASSSASTDTQYF. For the CDR3, the DNA is TGTGCCAGCAGCTCGGCCAGCACAGATACGCAGTATTTT. The rearrangement links TRBV7-3 to TRBJ2-3; no definite D call. V lost 4 bases and J 0 bases, leaving 5 bases between the germline ends. The CDR3 contains 13 residues. Germline CDR1 SGHTA, CDR2 FQGTGA.